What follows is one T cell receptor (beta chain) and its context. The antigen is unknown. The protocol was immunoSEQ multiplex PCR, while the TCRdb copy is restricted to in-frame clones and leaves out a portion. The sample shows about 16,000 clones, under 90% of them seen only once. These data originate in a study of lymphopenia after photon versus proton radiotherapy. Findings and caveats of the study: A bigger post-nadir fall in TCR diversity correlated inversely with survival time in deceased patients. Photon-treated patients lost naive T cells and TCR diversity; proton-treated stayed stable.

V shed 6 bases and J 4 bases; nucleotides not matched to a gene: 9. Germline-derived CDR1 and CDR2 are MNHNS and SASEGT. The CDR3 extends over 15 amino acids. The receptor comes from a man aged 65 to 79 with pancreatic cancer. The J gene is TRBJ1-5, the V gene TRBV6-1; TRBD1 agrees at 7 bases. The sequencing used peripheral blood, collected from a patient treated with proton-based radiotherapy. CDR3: CASSRGGEANQPQHF. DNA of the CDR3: TGTGCCAGCAGCAGGGGGGGAGAGGCAAATCAGCCCCAGCATTTT.